The 9 T cell receptor beta chains below come from one sample, sequenced in a study of blood T cell repertoires in COVID-19. The data were produced by immunoSEQ multiplex PCR, yet TCRdb's version contains in-frame clones alone and is incomplete. The table lists some 250,000 clones, around 85% of them singletons. The sample consisted of peripheral blood. These receptors were taken from a woman aged 80 or over with acute or convalescent COVID-19.

The rearrangement links TRBV5-1 to TRBJ2-1; 7 bases fit TRBD1. Germline V gene sequence: CDR1 SGHRS, CDR2 YFSETQ. V was pared by 0 bases and J by 4 bases, with 4 bases of the junction left unmatched. The CDR3 totals 15 residues. CDR3 DNA sequence: TGCGCCAGCAGCTTGGACAGGGGAGAGTACAATGAGCAGTTCTTC. Its protein is CASSLDRGEYNEQFF.

The rearrangement joins TRBV5-5 to TRBJ1-1; 7 bases are shared with TRBD1. The CDR3 is 16 amino acids. Germline V lookup: CDR1 SGHKS, CDR2 YYEKEE (reference sequence). After removal of 0 bases from V and 0 bases from J, the junction contained 5 bases not matched to a gene. The CDR3 reads CASSLAGGWMNTEAFF. CDR3 nucleotides: TGTGCCAGCAGCTTGGCAGGGGGTTGGATGAACACTGAAGCTTTCTTT.

The V call is TRBV28, the J call TRBJ1-2; D unresolved. The V and J ends lost 6 bases and 8 bases respectively, with 10 bases between them. This CDR3 is built from 11 residues. CDR1 is MDHEN and CDR2 is SYDVKM in the germline V gene. The CDR3 nucleotides read TGTGCCAGCAGCTCTCTGAGGGGCTACACCTTC. Encoded protein: CASSSLRGYTF.

V usage is TRBV27 and J usage is TRBJ2-5; 8 nucleotides match TRBD2. The junction had 24 bases not matched to a gene; V was cut back by 11 bases and J by 1 base. The CDR3 spans 19 residues. Germline V gene sequence: CDR1 MNHEY, CDR2 SMNVEV (reference sequence). CDR3 loop: CAPPTRRGEGRDGQETQYF. The CDR3 DNA reads TGTGCCCCCCCAACACGGCGGGGGGAGGGTAGAGACGGCCAAGAGACCCAGTACTTC.

This chain connects TRBV28 to TRBJ2-3; 14 nucleotides match TRBD2. CDR1 and CDR2 (germline): MDHEN, SYDVKM. V gave up 5 bases and J gave up 6 bases; unmatched junction bases: 4. The CDR3 extends over 15 amino acids. CDR3 sequence reads: CASSRTSGGWDTQYF. DNA for the CDR3: TGTGCCAGCAGTCGGACTAGCGGGGGGTGGGATACGCAGTATTTT.

The chain recombines TRBV21-1 with TRBJ1-6; whether TRBD1, the table's D call, matches the DNA was not checked. TRBV21-1 is listed as a pseudogene. The CDR3 covers 17 residues. In DNA, the CDR3 is TGTGCCAGCAGCACAGGGTCGGACAGGGCCGGCAATTCACCCCTCCACTTT. Amino acid sequence: CASSTGSDRAGNSPLHF.

The V and J genes are TRBV2 and TRBJ1-6, with D perhaps matching TRBD1 (5 bases). V dropped 4 bases and J dropped 0 bases, with 10 bases sitting between them. The germline V gene encodes CDR1 SNHLY and CDR2 FYNNEI. The CDR3 spans 16 residues. As DNA, the CDR3 is TGTGCCAGCAGTGGCAGGGATTACTCCTATAATTCACCCCTCCACTTT. This codes for CASSGRDYSYNSPLHF.

The J gene is TRBJ2-7, the V gene TRBV2; no clear D. Deletions cut 8 bases from V and 1 base from J, with 6 bases between. Germline CDR1 SNHLY, CDR2 FYNNEI. The CDR3 extends over 11 amino acids. As DNA, the CDR3 is TGTGCCAGCCGGAGATCCTACGAGCAGTACTTC. Translation gives CASRRSYEQYF.

This clone was seen only a few times. This chain links TRBV15 with TRBJ1-4, with 7 nucleotides matching TRBD1. The length of the CDR3 is 14 residues. In germline, CDR1 is LNHNV, CDR2 YYDKDF (reference sequence). V was clipped by 2 bases and J by 8 bases; unmatched bases: 5. In DNA form, the CDR3 reads TGTGCCACCAGCAGAACAGGGGTTGGAGAAAAACTGTTTTTT. It is translated as CATSRTGVGEKLFF. The entire variable domain, with the rest obtained from reference TRBV15 and TRBJ1-4, is as follows: DAMVIQNPRYQVTQFGKPVTLSCSQTLNHNVMYWYQQKSSQAPKLLFHYYDKDFNNEADTPDNFQSRRPNTSFCFLDIRSPGLGDTAMYLCATSRTGVGEKLFFGSGTQLSVL.